The T cell receptor beta chain described here comes from a study of patients and donors after allogeneic stem cell transplantation. TCRdb re-derived calls from the RT-PCR reads in MiXCR, one entry per CDR3 protein. Among about 87,000 distinct CDR3 sequences listed, less than 5% were seen once. Trimming cost V 0 bases and J 0 bases, with 9 bases left between them. The CDR3 loop spans 16 amino acids. CDR1 and CDR2 (germline): LGHDT, YNNKEL (reference sequence). The receptor comes from a human donor who was either an allogeneic HSCT recipient or a stem cell or donor lymphocyte infusion donor (not recorded which). It is not recorded whose cells these are; they may come from a transplant donor. The material sequenced was blood, either unsorted or a sorted T cell fraction (not recorded which). V is TRBV3-1 and J is TRBJ1-3; D is possibly TRBD1 (5 bases). Here the CDR3 reads CASSQELTASGNTIYF. CDR3 coding DNA: TGTGCCAGCAGCCAAGAGTTGACAGCCTCTGGAAACACCATATATTTT.